This T cell receptor (beta chain) was profiled in a study of CXCR3-negative and CXCR3-positive naive CD8 T cells. Overall study context: Roughly 140 million TRB reads were obtained in total, which works out to about 1.5 +/- 0.3 million per library.

UMI-labeled 5' RACE TRB cDNA libraries were prepared from the cells. TCRdb reworked the 5' RACE reads into one entry per CDR3 protein, no DNA. The sample table sets out roughly 30,000 distinct CDR3 sequences. Regarding the study as a whole: Diversity was high in both naive subsets and much lower in memory cells.

A note on this clonotype: Its antigen is not identified.

This CDR3 contains 14 residues. Germline V lookup: CDR1 MGHRA, CDR2 YSYEKL. The V gene is TRBV4-1, the J gene TRBJ1-1. The receptor was derived from a human donor in good health. Some clones in this sample may be carry-over from other donors' samples. The sequenced sample was memory CD8+ T cells from blood. The CDR3 protein is CASSQANELTEAFF.